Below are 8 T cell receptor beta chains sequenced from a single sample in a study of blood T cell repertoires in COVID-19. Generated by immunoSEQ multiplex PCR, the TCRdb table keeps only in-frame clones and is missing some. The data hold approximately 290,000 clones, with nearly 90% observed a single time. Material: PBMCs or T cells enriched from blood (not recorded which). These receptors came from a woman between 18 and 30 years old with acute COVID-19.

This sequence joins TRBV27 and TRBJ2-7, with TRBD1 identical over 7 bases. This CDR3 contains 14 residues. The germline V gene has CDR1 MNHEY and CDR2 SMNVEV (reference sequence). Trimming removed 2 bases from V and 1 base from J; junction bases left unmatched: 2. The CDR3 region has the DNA TGTGCCAGCAGTTTACAACAGGGGTCCTACGAGCAGTACTTC. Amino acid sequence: CASSLQQGSYEQYF.

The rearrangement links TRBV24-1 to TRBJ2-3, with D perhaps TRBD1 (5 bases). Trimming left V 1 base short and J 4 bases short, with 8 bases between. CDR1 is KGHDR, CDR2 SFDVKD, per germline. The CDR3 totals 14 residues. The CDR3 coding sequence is TGTGCCACCAGTGATTTCGTGGGGCCAGATACGCAGTATTTT. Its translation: CATSDFVGPDTQYF.

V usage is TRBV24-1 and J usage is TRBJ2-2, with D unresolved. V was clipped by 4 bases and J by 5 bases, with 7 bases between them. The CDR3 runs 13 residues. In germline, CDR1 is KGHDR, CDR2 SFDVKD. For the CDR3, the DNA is TGTGCCACCAGTGAGTACAGTACCGGGGAGCTGTTTTTT. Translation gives CATSEYSTGELFF.

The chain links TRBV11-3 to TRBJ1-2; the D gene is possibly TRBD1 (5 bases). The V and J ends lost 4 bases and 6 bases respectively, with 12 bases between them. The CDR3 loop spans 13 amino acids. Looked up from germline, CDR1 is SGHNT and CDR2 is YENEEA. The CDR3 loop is CASSSGGGNGYTF. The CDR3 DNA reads TGTGCCAGCAGCTCTGGGGGAGGGAATGGCTACACCTTC.

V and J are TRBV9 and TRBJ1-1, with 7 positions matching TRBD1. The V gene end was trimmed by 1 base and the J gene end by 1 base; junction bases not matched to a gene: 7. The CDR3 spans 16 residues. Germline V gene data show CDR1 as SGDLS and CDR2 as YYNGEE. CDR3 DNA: TGTGCCAGCAGCGTAAGGGACAGCTTCTCGAACACTGAAGCTTTCTTT. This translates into CASSVRDSFSNTEAFF.

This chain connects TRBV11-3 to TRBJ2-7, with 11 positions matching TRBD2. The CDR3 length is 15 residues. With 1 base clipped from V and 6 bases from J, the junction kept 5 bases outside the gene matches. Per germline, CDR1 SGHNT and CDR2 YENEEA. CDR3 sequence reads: CASSLGRLAGLEQYF. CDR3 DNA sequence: TGTGCCAGCAGCTTAGGCCGACTAGCGGGACTCGAGCAGTACTTC.

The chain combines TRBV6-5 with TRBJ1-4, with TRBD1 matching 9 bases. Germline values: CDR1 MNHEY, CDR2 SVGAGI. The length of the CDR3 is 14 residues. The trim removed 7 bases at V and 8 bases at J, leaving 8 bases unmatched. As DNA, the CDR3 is TGTGCCAGCACCTTGGGACAGGGCGGCGAAAAACTGTTTTTT. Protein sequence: CASTLGQGGEKLFF.

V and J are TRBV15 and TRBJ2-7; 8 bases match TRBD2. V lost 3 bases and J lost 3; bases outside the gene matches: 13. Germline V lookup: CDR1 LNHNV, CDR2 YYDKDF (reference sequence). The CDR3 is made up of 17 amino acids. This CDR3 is CATSSGGLTSGYYEQYF. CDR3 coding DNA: TGTGCCACCAGCAGCGGTGGGCTAACTAGCGGATACTACGAGCAGTACTTC. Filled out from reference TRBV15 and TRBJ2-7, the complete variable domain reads DAMVIQNPRYQVTQFGKPVTLSCSQTLNHNVMYWYQQKSSQAPKLLFHYYDKDFNNEADTPDNFQSRRPNTSFCFLDIRSPGLGDTAMYLCATSSGGLTSGYYEQYFGPGTRLTVT.